The 18 T cell receptor beta chains presented below share a single source sample, sequenced in a study of control samples from healthy donors and cancer patients. Assay: immunoSEQ multiplex PCR; the TCRdb copy retains only in-frame clones and omits some. The sample shows 130,000 or so clones, around nine tenths of them seen only once. Sample: blood. The receptor source for this set is a middle-aged man in good health.

The V gene is TRBV4-1, the J gene TRBJ1-4; D is unresolved. The CDR3 consists of 15 residues. Germline loops: CDR1 MGHRA, CDR2 YSYEKL. Trimming removed 0 bases at V and 7 bases at J, with 12 bases between. Here the CDR3 DNA reads TGCGCCAGCAGCCAAGATCGTCAAGCCAGTGAAAAACTGTTTTTT. Protein product: CASSQDRQASEKLFF.

CDR3 DNA: TGCGCCAGCAGTCTCGACAGGGATAATTCACCCCTCCACTTT. Residues: CASSLDRDNSPLHF. The genes are TRBV4-1 and TRBJ1-6, with 7 bases aligning to TRBD1. The CDR3 covers 14 residues. Germline assignment: CDR1 MGHRA and CDR2 YSYEKL. V shed 6 bases and J 5 bases; nucleotides not matched to a gene: 4.

This rearrangement joins TRBV18 to TRBJ2-2; possible D gene TRBD1, 5 bases. Germline V gene data show CDR1 as KGHSH and CDR2 as LQKENI. This CDR3 contains 12 residues. V lost 8 bases and J 5 bases, leaving 9 bases between the germline ends. The CDR3 coding sequence is TGTGCCAGCCCAAGGGGTACCGGGGAGCTGTTTTTT. Translation gives CASPRGTGELFF.

J is TRBJ2-3 and V is TRBV19; 9 bases fit TRBD2. The V and J ends lost 7 bases and 0 bases, in that order; junction bases with no gene match: 11. The CDR3 spans 17 residues. The germline gives CDR1 LNHDA, CDR2 SQIVND (reference sequence). The CDR3 DNA reads as TGTGCCAGTACCCTCGGGCGAGCGGGGGGCAGCACAGATACGCAGTATTTT. Translating it yields CASTLGRAGGSTDTQYF.

This clone was detected once. J is TRBJ2-2 and V is TRBV5-1; TRBD1 or TRBD2 may be the D gene (6 bases each). This CDR3 region has 16 residues. Germline V gene lookup returns CDR1 SGHRS and CDR2 YFSETQ. Trimming took off 0 bases at V and 4 bases at J, with 13 bases between the two ends. CDR3 loop: CASSLDGGRGTGELFF. The CDR3 coding sequence is TGCGCCAGCAGCTTGGACGGGGGCCGAGGCACCGGGGAGCTGTTTTTT.

The chain joins TRBV6-2 or TRBV6-3 to TRBJ2-2; no clear D gene. With 6 bases removed from V and 0 bases from J, the gap between germline ends came to 8 bases. The CDR3 totals 14 residues. Germline V gene lookup returns CDR1 MNHEY and CDR2 SVGEGT. The CDR3 bases are TGTGCCAGCAGATACGGATCGAACACCGGGGAGCTGTTTTTT. It specifies CASRYGSNTGELFF.

The chain joins TRBV7-6 to TRBJ1-1, with D unclear. This CDR3 contains 15 residues. V was trimmed by 3 bases and J by 1 base, leaving 12 bases between them. Germline assignment: CDR1 SGHVS and CDR2 FNYEAQ. The CDR3 bases are TGTGCCAGCAGCTTGTTTGCCGGAGCGAACACTGAAGCTTTCTTT. This encodes CASSLFAGANTEAFF.

V is TRBV5-1 and J is TRBJ2-1; possibly TRBD2 for D (6 bases). The CDR3 is 13 residues long. Trimming removed 3 bases from V and 8 bases from J, with 12 bases in between. Germline CDR1 and CDR2: SGHRS and YFSETQ. Here the CDR3 reads CASSSLTSDEQFF. CDR3 in DNA: TGCGCCAGCAGCTCCCTGACTAGTGATGAGCAGTTCTTC.

V usage is TRBV5-1 and J usage is TRBJ2-7; 8 nucleotides line up with TRBD2. Germline CDR1 reads SGHRS; CDR2 reads YFSETQ. This CDR3 region has 14 residues. V lost 0 bases, J lost 3 bases, and 2 bases stayed unmatched. CDR3 nucleotide sequence: TGCGCCAGCAGCTTGGACCGGGGGGGCTACGAGCAGTACTTC. Its translation is CASSLDRGGYEQYF.

The J gene is TRBJ2-2, the V gene TRBV5-1; TRBD2 matches at 14 bases. Germline V gene lookup returns CDR1 SGHRS and CDR2 YFSETQ. The V and J ends lost 2 bases and 3 bases, in that order; junction bases with no gene match: 3. The CDR3 contains 17 residues. Written as DNA, the CDR3 is TGCGCCAGCAGCTTTGGACTAGCGGGGGGTCACACCGGGGAGCTGTTTTTT. Its protein product is CASSFGLAGGHTGELFF.

This clone was recorded only once. The chain combines TRBV14 with TRBJ1-6; the D gene is possibly TRBD1 (6 bases). The germline V and J ends were trimmed by 7 bases and 9 bases, with 13 bases remaining between them. The CDR3 is made up of 13 amino acids. CDR1 is SGHDN and CDR2 is FVKESK in the germline V gene. In DNA form, the CDR3 reads TGTGCCAGCACTAGGACAGCGAGTTCACCCCTCCACTTT. Translated: CASTRTASSPLHF.

V is TRBV14 and J is TRBJ1-1, with a weak D call TRBD1 (5 bases). The CDR3 runs to 12 residues. The germline V and J ends were trimmed by 11 bases and 3 bases, with 13 bases remaining between them. In germline, CDR1 is SGHDN, CDR2 FVKESK. CDR3 in amino acids: CASGYRHTEAFF. Written as DNA, the CDR3 is TGTGCCTCAGGTTACAGGCACACTGAAGCTTTCTTT.

The chain couples TRBV28 to TRBJ1-2; D call uncertain. Trimming took 4 bases from V and 4 from J, leaving 10 bases between them. This CDR3 comprises 13 residues. Per germline, CDR1 MDHEN and CDR2 SYDVKM. CDR3 amino acids: CASSWAPGYGYTF. CDR3 DNA: TGTGCCAGCAGTTGGGCCCCAGGCTATGGCTACACCTTC.

The V gene is TRBV27, the J gene TRBJ1-4; a possible D gene is TRBD1 (5 bases). Germline V gene sequence: CDR1 MNHEY, CDR2 SMNVEV (reference sequence). The CDR3 sequence is 14 residues long. The ends were cut back, 4 bases at V and 6 bases at J, with 12 bases in the middle. The CDR3 region is CASSYGGDYEKLFF. DNA for the CDR3: TGTGCCAGCAGTTACGGGGGAGATTATGAAAAACTGTTTTTT.

V usage is TRBV19 and J usage is TRBJ1-2; D call uncertain. The V end lost 2 bases, the J end lost 7 bases, and 14 bases lay between the germline ends. The CDR3 sequence is 14 residues long. Germline CDR1 LNHDA, CDR2 SQIVND (reference sequence). The CDR3 is CASSILDQEGGYTF. The CDR3 DNA reads as TGTGCCAGTAGTATACTTGATCAGGAGGGTGGCTACACCTTC.

The chain uses TRBV7-2 and TRBJ2-2; the match to TRBD2 covers 11 bases. CDR1 and CDR2 from the germline V gene are SGHTA and FQGNSA. The CDR3 is 17 residues long. V lost 4 bases, J lost 1 base, and 5 bases stayed unmatched. This CDR3 is CASSWPTSGGNTGELFF. For the CDR3, the DNA is TGTGCCAGCAGCTGGCCAACTAGCGGGGGGAACACCGGGGAGCTGTTTTTT.

The chain employs TRBV6-6 and TRBJ1-1; D is unresolved. Germline assignment: CDR1 MNHNY and CDR2 SVGAGI (reference sequence). Trimming stripped 4 bases from V and 1 base from J, with 10 bases between. CDR3 length: 14 amino acids. The chain's CDR3 is CASSSGRRNTEAFF. DNA for the CDR3: TGTGCCAGCAGTTCTGGCAGGCGGAACACTGAAGCTTTCTTT.

V is TRBV7-9 and J is TRBJ1-4, with 8 bases aligning to TRBD1. The CDR3 loop spans 14 amino acids. V shed 5 bases and J 7 bases; nucleotides not matched to a gene: 6. CDR1 SEHNR and CDR2 FQNEAQ come from the germline V gene (reference sequence). The CDR3 here is CASSTSGTGEKLFF. The CDR3 region has the DNA TGTGCCAGCAGCACATCCGGGACAGGTGAAAAACTGTTTTTT.